These 22 T cell receptor beta chains share one sample of origin, sequenced in a study of blood T cell repertoires in COVID-19. This table comes from immunoSEQ multiplex PCR, and its TCRdb copy is limited to in-frame clones, with some not included. Of 90,000 to 110,000 clones listed, around 74% were seen once; the top ten hold roughly 21%. Material: peripheral blood. The source of these receptors is a woman in her 70s with acute or convalescent COVID-19.

This CDR3 is CASSWTGADTQYF. As DNA, the CDR3 is TGTGCCAGCTCCTGGACAGGGGCAGATACGCAGTATTTT. The gene calls are TRBV2 and TRBJ2-3, with TRBD1 matching 9 bases. V shed 8 bases, J shed 4 bases, and the junction held 4 bases outside the gene matches. The CDR3 is 13 residues long. Germline CDR1 and CDR2: SNHLY and FYNNEI.

The J gene is TRBJ2-3, the V gene TRBV4-1, with TRBD2 matching over 9 bases. V dropped 5 bases and J dropped 3; count of bases not matched to a gene: 12. There are 17 residues in the CDR3. Looked up from germline, CDR1 is MGHRA and CDR2 is YSYEKL. CDR3 in DNA: TGCGCCAGCAGCTCTGGTCCGGGACTAGCAGATACAGATACGCAGTATTTT. As protein: CASSSGPGLADTDTQYF.

As regards this clone: A much larger clone lies a single base off, so this may be a read error. Additional DNA sequences in this sample encode the identical CDR3. The CDR3 sequence: CAWSVQPGTEAFF. CDR3 bases: TGTGCCTGGAGTGTACAACCCGGGACTGAAGCTTTCTTT. This sequence joins TRBV30 and TRBJ1-1; D is unresolved. Germline-derived CDR1 and CDR2 are GTSNPN and SVGIG (reference sequence). Trimming left V 0 bases short and J 5 bases short, with 10 bases between. The CDR3 totals 13 residues.

The chain has TRBV7-2 and TRBJ2-6, with D perhaps matching TRBD1 (6 bases). In germline, CDR1 is SGHTA, CDR2 FQGNSA. Trimming took off 6 bases at V and 13 bases at J, with 16 bases between the two ends. This CDR3 has 13 residues. CDR3 in amino acids: CASSQQGSAVLTF. CDR3 DNA sequence: TGTGCCAGCAGTCAACAGGGATCAGCAGTCCTGACTTTC.

The V and J genes are TRBV7-8 and TRBJ1-4; the D is unclear. The CDR3 is made up of 15 amino acids. Germline CDR1 is SGHVS and CDR2 is FQNEAQ. V was cut by 2 bases and J by 10 bases, with 17 bases left in between. The CDR3 sequence: CASSLTGNSPGKLFF. The CDR3 DNA follows: TGTGCCAGCAGCTTAACGGGGAATTCCCCGGGAAAACTGTTTTTT.

The chain recombines TRBV10-3 with TRBJ1-2, with a possible D match to TRBD1 (6 bases). Germline assignment: CDR1 ENHRY and CDR2 SYGVKD. The CDR3 is made up of 14 amino acids. V lost 6 bases and J 0 bases, leaving 11 bases between the germline ends. CDR3 coding DNA: TGTGCCATCAGCGGACAGTCAACTAACTATGGCTACACCTTC. Translating it yields CAISGQSTNYGYTF.

A few counts support this clone. The rearrangement joins TRBV2 to TRBJ1-2, with a weak D call TRBD1 (6 bases). The CDR3 sequence is 13 residues long. V gave up 1 base and J gave up 7 bases, with 10 bases separating them. The germline V gene encodes CDR1 SNHLY and CDR2 FYNNEI. CDR3 sequence: CASSEDGTPGYTF. CDR3 sequence (DNA): TGTGCCAGCAGTGAAGACGGGACACCTGGCTACACCTTC.

The genes are TRBV10-1 and TRBJ2-7; TRBD1 matches at 8 bases. The ends lost 5 bases at V and 4 bases at J; junction bases unmatched: 10. From germline, CDR1 is WNHNN and CDR2 SYGVQD (reference sequence). The CDR3 length is 15 residues. The CDR3 bases are TGCGCCAGCAGTCCAACTTGGGACAGGTCGTACGAGCAGTACTTC. This codes for CASSPTWDRSYEQYF.

V is TRBV18 and J is TRBJ1-5; D unresolved. CDR1 is KGHSH, CDR2 LQKENI, per germline. The CDR3 runs 15 residues. Trimming removed 6 bases at V and 1 base at J, with 13 bases between. This chain's CDR3 is CASSPLMGSNQPQHF. CDR3 nucleotide sequence: TGTGCCAGCTCCCCCCTGATGGGCAGCAATCAGCCCCAGCATTTT. Full variable domain (rest looked up from reference TRBV18 and TRBJ1-5): NAGVMQNPRHLVRRRGQEARLRCSPMKGHSHVYWYRQLPEEGLKFMVYLQKENIIDESGMPKERFSAEFPKEGPSILRIQQVVRGDSAAYFCASSPLMGSNQPQHFGDGTRLSIL.

A few counts support this clone. This chain joins TRBV6-6 and TRBJ1-1; possible D gene TRBD1, 5 bases. Germline values: CDR1 MNHNY, CDR2 SVGAGI (reference sequence). Trimming took off 6 bases at V and 3 bases at J, with 20 bases between the two ends. The CDR3 loop spans 16 amino acids. CDR3 sequence: CASRRTSTTPYTEAFF. CDR3 nucleotide sequence: TGTGCCAGCAGAAGGACATCCACTACCCCCTACACTGAAGCTTTCTTT.

The rearrangement links TRBV5-1 to TRBJ2-5; maybe TRBD1 (6 bases). This CDR3 contains 14 residues. Germline CDR1 is SGHRS and CDR2 is YFSETQ. Trimming pared 4 bases from V and 4 bases from J, leaving 14 bases between. CDR3 sequence: CASSNPRQVETQYF. In DNA, the CDR3 is TGCGCCAGCAGCAACCCCCGACAGGTAGAGACCCAGTACTTC.

In DNA form, the CDR3 reads TGTGCCATCAGTGAGTCGGGGGGGGCTGGGGCCAACGTCCTGACTTTC. Residues: CAISESGGAGANVLTF. J is TRBJ2-6 and V is TRBV10-3, with 7 bases matching TRBD2. The CDR3 consists of 16 residues. Unmatched junction bases numbered 1, after V lost 0 bases and J lost 2 bases. Germline CDR1 is ENHRY and CDR2 is SYGVKD.

The V call is TRBV7-9, the J call TRBJ2-7; 7 nucleotides agree with TRBD1. The V and J ends lost 1 base and 4 bases, in that order; junction bases with no gene match: 7. The germline gives CDR1 SEHNR, CDR2 FQNEAQ (reference sequence). This CDR3 contains 15 residues. The CDR3 here is CASSLGPGQKYEQYF. The CDR3 nucleotides are TGTGCCAGCAGCTTAGGTCCGGGACAGAAATACGAGCAGTACTTC.

The chain links TRBV7-9 to TRBJ2-3; 10 bases match TRBD2. CDR3 size: 16 residues. V trimming: 4 bases; J trimming: 2 bases; junction bases outside the gene matches: 6. The V gene's germline CDR1 is SEHNR and CDR2 FQNEAQ (reference sequence). CDR3 bases: TGTGCCAGCAGCTCCCAAGCGGGGGGGTCCACAGATACGCAGTATTTT. This gives the protein CASSSQAGGSTDTQYF.

This sequence joins TRBV5-1 and TRBJ1-1; TRBD1 matches at 7 bases. The CDR3 consists of 14 residues. J was trimmed by 4 bases and V by 2 bases; bases with no gene match: 5. Germline V gene sequence: CDR1 SGHRS, CDR2 YFSETQ. The CDR3 DNA sequence: TGCGCCAGCAGCTTAGAGGACAGGTCCACTGAAGCTTTCTTT. Amino acid sequence: CASSLEDRSTEAFF.

V gene TRBV30 combines with J gene TRBJ2-5; 11 nucleotides line up with TRBD2. V was clipped by 5 bases and J by 4 bases; unmatched bases: 6. The CDR3 runs 14 residues. Germline V lookup: CDR1 GTSNPN, CDR2 SVGIG (reference sequence). The CDR3 DNA reads TGTGCCTGGCCCCGCACTAGCGGGGGAGAGACCCAGTACTTC. Its protein product is CAWPRTSGGETQYF.

The chain couples TRBV29-1 to TRBJ2-7, with TRBD1 identical over 10 bases. This CDR3 comprises 12 residues. Trimming at V came to 7 bases and at J to 6 bases, leaving 6 bases not matched to a gene. Germline V gene lookup returns CDR1 SQVTM and CDR2 ANQGSEA. CDR3 sequence: CSATRDRGEQYF. CDR3 nucleotides: TGCAGCGCAACTCGGGACAGGGGCGAGCAGTACTTC.

The chain has TRBV5-4 and TRBJ1-2; no reliable D call. Trimming removed 4 bases from V and 4 bases from J, with 14 bases in between. Germline V gene sequence: CDR1 SGHNT, CDR2 YYREEE (reference sequence). The CDR3 runs to 14 residues. Here the CDR3 DNA reads TGTGCCAGCAGCCCCAACCCGCGGGTCTATGGCTACACCTTC. This sequence encodes CASSPNPRVYGYTF. The complete variable domain, with remaining parts taken from reference TRBV5-4 and TRBJ1-2, reads ETGVTQSPTHLIKTRGQQVTLRCSSQSGHNTVSWYQQALGQGPQFIFQYYREEENGRGNFPPRFSGLQFPNYSSELNVNALELDDSALYLCASSPNPRVYGYTFGSGTRLTVV.

Remarks on this clone: At the DNA level, this CDR3 is encoded by other sequences in the same sample as well. The chain links TRBV5-1 to TRBJ2-5; 11 bases line up with TRBD2. Germline trimming cut 0 bases from V and 4 bases from J; bases unmatched to any gene: 2. The CDR3 runs to 15 residues. Germline-derived CDR1 and CDR2 are SGHRS and YFSETQ. The CDR3 reads CASSLGTSGGETQYF. CDR3 in DNA: TGCGCCAGCAGCTTGGGTACTAGCGGGGGAGAGACCCAGTACTTC. Full variable domain (missing parts from reference TRBV5-1 and TRBJ2-5): KAGVTQTPRYLIKTRGQQVTLSCSPISGHRSVSWYQQTPGQGLQFLFEYFSETQRNKGNFPGRFSGRQFSNSRSEMNVSTLELGDSALYLCASSLGTSGGETQYFGPGTRLLVL.

V and J are TRBV6-2 or TRBV6-3 and TRBJ2-5; 10 bases line up with TRBD2. Germline-derived CDR1 and CDR2 are MNHEY and SVGEGT. The CDR3 loop spans 20 amino acids. The J segment lost 2 bases and the V segment lost 6 bases, leaving 21 bases of the junction unmatched. The CDR3 bases are TGTGCCAGCAGCCCTCCAACGGGAGCGGGGGGGCGGGTCCTTCAAGAGACCCAGTACTTC. Amino acids: CASSPPTGAGGRVLQETQYF.

The V call is TRBV4-2, the J call TRBJ1-2, with 8 bases lining up with TRBD1. The CDR3 is made up of 15 amino acids. CDR1 and CDR2 (germline): LGHNA, YNFKEQ. V shed 0 bases and J 4 bases; nucleotides not matched to a gene: 4. CDR3 loop: CASSQDAGGAYGYTF. The CDR3 coding sequence is TGTGCCAGCAGCCAAGATGCAGGGGGCGCCTATGGCTACACCTTC.

The CDR3, as DNA: TGTGCCAGCAGTACCAGCGGGGGGATAGATGGCTACACCTTC. Amino acid sequence: CASSTSGGIDGYTF. The chain uses TRBV6-6 and TRBJ1-2; D may be TRBD1 (5 bases). CDR1 is MNHNY and CDR2 is SVGAGI in the germline V gene (reference sequence). The CDR3 length is 14 residues. V was pared by 5 bases and J by 6 bases, with 16 bases between.